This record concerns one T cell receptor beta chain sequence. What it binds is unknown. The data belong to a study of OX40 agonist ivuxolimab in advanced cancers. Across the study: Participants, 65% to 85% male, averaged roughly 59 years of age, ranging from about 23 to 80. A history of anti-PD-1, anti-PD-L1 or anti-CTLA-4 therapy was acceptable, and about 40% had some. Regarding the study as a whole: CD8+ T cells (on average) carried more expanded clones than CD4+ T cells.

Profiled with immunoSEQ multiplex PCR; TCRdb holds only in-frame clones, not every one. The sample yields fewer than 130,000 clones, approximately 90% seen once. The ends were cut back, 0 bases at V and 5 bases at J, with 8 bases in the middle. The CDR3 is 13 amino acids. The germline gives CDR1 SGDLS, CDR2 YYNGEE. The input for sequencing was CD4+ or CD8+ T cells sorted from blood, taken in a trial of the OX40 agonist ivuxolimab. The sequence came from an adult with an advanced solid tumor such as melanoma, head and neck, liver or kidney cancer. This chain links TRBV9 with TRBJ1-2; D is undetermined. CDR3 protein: CASSVGTDYGYTF. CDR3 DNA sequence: TGTGCCAGCAGCGTAGGAACTGATTATGGCTACACCTTC.